This TCR beta chain was recorded in a study of T cell repertoires in cytomegalovirus infection. Study as a whole: CMV infection together with matching HLA type was indicated by public TCR beta signatures. Study-wide results and caveats: Across the ex vivo response, the dominant clonotypes were HLA-C-restricted CMV-specific TCR beta clonotypes.

Trimming at V came to 1 base and at J to 3 bases, leaving 8 bases not matched to a gene. Germline V gives CDR1 SGHVS, CDR2 FQNEAQ. This CDR3 comprises 18 residues. The table lists this clonotype with many counts. Its antigen is unidentified. TCRdb recomputed calls from the reads with MiXCR, one row per CDR3 protein. The sample consists of roughly 200,000 distinct CDR3 sequences, 35% to 45% of them appearing once. The sample here was CD8+ T cells from cultured PBMCs, taken from culture after CMV antigen stimulation. The receptor was isolated from a human donor in good health (CMV status not recorded). Some clones in this sample may be carry-over from other donors' samples. The V and J genes are TRBV7-8 and TRBJ2-1; the match to TRBD2 covers 11 bases. The CDR3, as DNA: TGTGCCAGCAGCTTAGGACTAGCGGGGCAGGATCTCTACAATGAGCAGTTCTTC. Its translation is CASSLGLAGQDLYNEQFF.